The 17 T cell receptor beta chains below all came from one sample that was sequenced in a study of tumor-infiltrating lymphocytes in oesophageal squamous cell carcinoma. From the PCR reads, TCRdb called clonotypes with MiXCR, one entry per CDR3 protein. The sample has 15,000 to 20,000 distinct CDR3 sequences, roughly 50% seen once. Material for sequencing was normal esophageal tissue next to the tumor. The receptors were gathered from a female donor with esophageal squamous cell carcinoma.

This clonotype was counted ten times or more. The gene calls are TRBV6-1 and TRBJ1-3; possible D gene TRBD1, 5 bases. Germline CDR1 and CDR2: MNHNS and SASEGT. The CDR3 runs 18 residues. With 0 bases removed from V and 2 bases from J, the gap between germline ends came to 17 bases. CDR3 sequence reads: CASSEALQVDRPGNTIYF. The CDR3, as DNA: TGTGCCAGCAGTGAAGCGCTTCAGGTAGACAGACCTGGAAACACCATATATTTT.

The chain has TRBV12-3 or TRBV12-4 and TRBJ2-2; D possibly corresponds to TRBD2 (5 bases). V lost 2 bases and J 2 bases, leaving 12 bases between the germline ends. This CDR3 spans 16 amino acids. In DNA form, the CDR3 reads TGTGCCAGCAGTTTATTTGTAGGAGGTAACACCGGGGAGCTGTTTTTT. This sequence encodes CASSLFVGGNTGELFF.

The genes are TRBV7-3 and TRBJ2-1; possible D gene TRBD2, 7 bases. The V gene lost 1 base and the J gene lost 6 bases, with 16 bases spanning the gap. The CDR3 length is 16 residues. Germline V gene lookup returns CDR1 SGHTA and CDR2 FQGTGA. CDR3 in DNA: TGTGCCAGCAGCTTAAATGGGGGGGCCTCGGCCAATGAGCAGTTCTTC. Amino acids: CASSLNGGASANEQFF.

The chain couples TRBV7-7 to TRBJ2-6, with 9 bases fitting TRBD1. The junction had 5 bases not matched to a gene; V was cut back by 5 bases and J by 0 bases. From germline, CDR1 is SSHAT and CDR2 FNYEAQ (reference sequence). The CDR3 totals 17 residues. CDR3 residues: CASSGGQGFSGANVLTF. The CDR3 nucleotides are TGTGCCAGCAGCGGAGGACAGGGGTTCTCTGGGGCCAACGTCCTGACTTTC.

The rearrangement joins TRBV28 to TRBJ1-2; possibly TRBD1 for D (6 bases). Germline loops: CDR1 MDHEN, CDR2 SYDVKM. The CDR3 runs 13 residues. V lost 6 bases, J lost 4 bases, and 12 bases lay in between. CDR3 nucleotides: TGTGCCAGCAGGAAACAGGGACCCTATGGCTACACCTTC. Translation: CASRKQGPYGYTF.

The chain recombines TRBV7-6 with TRBJ2-7, with a tentative D call TRBD2 (5 bases). Germline V gene sequence: CDR1 SGHVS, CDR2 FNYEAQ. V was cut by 1 base and J by 7 bases, with 14 bases left in between. The CDR3 spans 14 residues. CDR3 nucleotides: TGTGCCAGCAGCTTAGGAACGGGGTACAATGAGCAGTACTTC. Protein sequence: CASSLGTGYNEQYF.

As for this clonotype: The germline gene is not matched at one end of the junction; a read error may be the cause. The chain carries TRBV24-1 and TRBJ2-5, with D possibly TRBD2 on 5 matching bases. The CDR3 extends over 13 amino acids. CDR1 and CDR2 from the germline V gene are KGHDR and SFDVKD. The CDR3 is CATSVLNTGELYF. As DNA, the CDR3 is TGTGCCACCAGTGTTTTGAACACCGGGGAGCTGTATTTT.

The table lists this clonotype with many counts. The V call is TRBV11-3, the J call TRBJ2-1; D is perhaps TRBD2 (6 bases). In germline, CDR1 is SGHNT, CDR2 YENEEA. CDR3 size: 13 residues. Trimming took 5 bases from V and 10 from J, leaving 15 bases between them. CDR3 sequence reads: CASSPSNGLEQFF. As DNA, the CDR3 is TGTGCCAGCAGCCCTAGTAATGGACTAGAGCAGTTCTTC.

A single count supports this clonotype. The J gene is TRBJ2-2, the V gene TRBV7-3, with D maybe TRBD1 (6 bases). The CDR3 has 16 amino acids. The germline V gene encodes CDR1 SGHTA and CDR2 FQGTGA. V shed 2 bases and J shed 2 bases, with 12 bases lying between them. For the CDR3, the DNA is TGTGCCAGCAGCTTACGCAACAGGGTTAACACCGGGGAGCTGTTTTTT. This codes for CASSLRNRVNTGELFF.

On this clonotype: This may be a read error, as it is one base from a much larger clone. The chain couples TRBV7-2 to TRBJ2-4; 11 bases align to TRBD2. This CDR3 contains 17 residues. V lost 4 bases, J lost 13 bases, and 18 bases stayed unmatched. Germline CDR1 and CDR2: SGHTA and FQGNSA. This chain's CDR3 is CASSSLEGLAVYNEQYF. CDR3 in DNA: TGTGCCAGCAGCTCCTTGGAGGGACTAGCGGTCTACAATGAGCAGTACTTC.

This clonotype has just a few counts. Germline and junction disagree at one end, which may indicate a read error. The rearrangement joins TRBV7-2 to TRBJ2-7, with D tentatively TRBD2 (5 bases). The CDR3 extends over 14 amino acids. The V gene's germline CDR1 is SGHTA and CDR2 FQGNSA. CDR3 sequence: CANSLRAVTYEQYF. In nucleotides, the CDR3 is TGTGCCAACAGCTTGAGGGCAGTGACCTACGAGCAGTACTTC.

This clonotype was counted between two and nine times. A read error is likely, as this CDR3 ends without the conserved phenylalanine or tryptophan. No DNA is shown, since the ends of the CDR3 on it are uncertain; the CDR3 is the one TCRdb lists. The chain combines TRBV6-4 with TRBJ2-7. Germline CDR1 is MRHNA and CDR2 is SNTAGT. The length of the CDR3 is 15 amino acids, counting both ends. The chain's CDR3 is CASSANTWYGYTFGS.

This clonotype was counted at least ten times. The chain carries TRBV20-1 and TRBJ2-3, with 9 positions matching TRBD2. Germline V CDR1 and CDR2: DFQATT, SNEGSKA (reference sequence). Unmatched junction bases numbered 6, after V lost 0 bases and J lost 5 bases. CDR3 size: 15 residues. The CDR3 spells CSARDLAGSVDTQYF. The DNA for the CDR3 is TGCAGTGCTAGAGATCTAGCGGGGAGTGTAGATACGCAGTATTTT.

This clonotype was observed at least ten times. The gene calls are TRBV4-2 and TRBJ2-3; D unclear. This CDR3 spans 14 amino acids. CDR1 and CDR2 (germline): LGHNA, YNFKEQ. The V and J ends lost 4 bases and 7 bases respectively, with 15 bases between them. CDR3 nucleotide sequence: TGTGCCAGCAGCCCTATGGTCCTAAGGCATACGCAGTATTTT. This encodes CASSPMVLRHTQYF.

Of note for this clonotype: A much bigger clone sits one base away, suggesting this may be a read error. This rearrangement joins TRBV19 to TRBJ2-7, with 8 bases that match TRBD2. Germline V CDR1 and CDR2: LNHDA, SQIVND (reference sequence). V lost 1 base and J lost 7; bases outside the gene matches: 18. CDR3 length equals 18 residues. This CDR3 reads CASSIVRGLATFTNEQYF. CDR3 bases: TGTGCCAGTAGTATAGTCCGCGGACTAGCCACCTTTACAAATGAGCAGTACTTC. Using reference TRBV19 and TRBJ2-7 for the parts outside the CDR3, the full variable domain is DGGITQSPKYLFRKEGQNVTLSCEQNLNHDAMYWYRQDPGQGLRLIYYSQIVNDFQKGDIAEGYSVSREKKESFPLTVTSAQKNPTAFYLCASSIVRGLATFTNEQYFGPGTRLTVT.

The chain has TRBV7-8 and TRBJ2-7; D not resolved. V was pared by 5 bases and J by 12 bases, with 8 bases between. The CDR3 extends over 9 amino acids. The V gene's germline CDR1 is SGHVS and CDR2 FQNEAQ. In nucleotides, the CDR3 is TGTGCCAGCAGCCCCCGGATGTACTTC. Translation gives CASSPRMYF.

This clonotype was recorded only once. The V call is TRBV7-9, the J call TRBJ2-6, with D hard to call. The DNA end lines up better with TRBJ2-1; the J call may be wrong. CDR1 SEHNR and CDR2 FQNEAQ come from the germline V gene (reference sequence). The CDR3 loop spans 13 amino acids. The CDR3: CASSLEEPYEQFF. In DNA form, the CDR3 reads TGTGCCAGCAGCTTAGAAGAACCCTACGAGCAGTTCTTC.